A single sample is the source of the 3 T cell receptor beta chains below, sequenced in a study of technical replicates of blood from a handful of donors. TCRdb's table, derived via immunoSEQ multiplex PCR, lists solely in-frame clones and lacks some. Of about 82,000 clones in the sample, nearly 96% are singletons; the top ten hold around 0.38%. Sequencing input: T cells isolated from PBMCs. These receptors originate from a human donor in good health.

This chain connects TRBV18 to TRBJ1-5, with TRBD1 matching over 8 bases. This CDR3 region has 14 residues. Germline V CDR1 and CDR2: KGHSH, LQKENI. V lost 4 bases, J lost 11 bases, and 10 bases stayed unmatched. The CDR3 loop is CASSLRLQGESQHF. CDR3 nucleotides: TGTGCCAGCTCACTACGATTACAGGGGGAGTCCCAGCATTTT.

The gene calls are TRBV10-1 and TRBJ2-2; 7 positions match TRBD1. Germline CDR1 and CDR2: WNHNN and SYGVQD (reference sequence). V shed 8 bases and J 2 bases; nucleotides not matched to a gene: 5. This CDR3 is built from 14 residues. For the CDR3, the DNA is TGCGCCAGCTCTGACAGGGATAACACCGGGGAGCTGTTTTTT. Translating gives CASSDRDNTGELFF.

This chain connects TRBV11-2 to TRBJ2-2; 12 nucleotides match TRBD1. The CDR3 consists of 18 residues. Germline assignment: CDR1 SGHAT and CDR2 FQNNGV. After removal of 4 bases from V and 6 bases from J, the junction contained 12 bases not matched to a gene. The CDR3 nucleotides are TGTGCCAGCAGCTCTTACCCGTGGGACAGGGGGCGATCCGGGGAGCTGTTTTTT. Its translation: CASSSYPWDRGRSGELFF. The variable domain in full, completed from reference TRBV11-2 and TRBJ2-2, reads EAGVAQSPRYKIIEKRQSVAFWCNPISGHATLYWYQQILGQGPKLLIQFQNNGVVDDSQLPKDRFSAERLKGVDSTLKIQPAKLEDSAVYLCASSSYPWDRGRSGELFFGEGSRLTVL.